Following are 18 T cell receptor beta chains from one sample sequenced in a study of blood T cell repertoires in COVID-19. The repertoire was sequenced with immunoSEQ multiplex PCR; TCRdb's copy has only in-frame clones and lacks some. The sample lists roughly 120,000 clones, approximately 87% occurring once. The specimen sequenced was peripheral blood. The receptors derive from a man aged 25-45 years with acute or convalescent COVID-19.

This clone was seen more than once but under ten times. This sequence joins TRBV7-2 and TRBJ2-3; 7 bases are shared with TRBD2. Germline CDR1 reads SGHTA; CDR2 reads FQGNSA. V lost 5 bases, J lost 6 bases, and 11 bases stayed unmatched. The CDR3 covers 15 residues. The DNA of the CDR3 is TGTGCCAGCAGCGTATCCGGGACTACCACCGATACGCAGTATTTT. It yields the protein CASSVSGTTTDTQYF.

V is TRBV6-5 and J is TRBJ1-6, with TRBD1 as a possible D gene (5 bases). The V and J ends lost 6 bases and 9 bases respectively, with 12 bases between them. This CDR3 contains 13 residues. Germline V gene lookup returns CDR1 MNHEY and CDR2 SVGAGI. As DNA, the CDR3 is TGTGCCAGCAGACCACGGGACTTTTCACCCCTCCACTTT. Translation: CASRPRDFSPLHF.

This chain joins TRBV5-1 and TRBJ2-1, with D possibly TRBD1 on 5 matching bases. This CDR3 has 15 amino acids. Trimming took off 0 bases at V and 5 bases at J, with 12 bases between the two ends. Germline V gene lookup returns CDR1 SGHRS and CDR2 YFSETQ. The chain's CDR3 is CASSLAAGRHNEQFF. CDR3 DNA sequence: TGCGCCAGCAGCTTGGCGGCAGGGCGGCACAATGAGCAGTTCTTC.

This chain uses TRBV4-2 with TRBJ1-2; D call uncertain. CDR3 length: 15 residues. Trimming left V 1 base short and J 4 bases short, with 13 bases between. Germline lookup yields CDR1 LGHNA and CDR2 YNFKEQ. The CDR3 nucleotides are TGTGCCAGCAGCCAAGTTGTCACCGGGTCCTATGGCTACACCTTC. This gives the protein CASSQVVTGSYGYTF.

In nucleotides, the CDR3 is TGTGCCAGCAGCGTAGGGGACAGGGGGCGAGGGAACACTGAAGCTTTCTTT. As protein: CASSVGDRGRGNTEAFF. The rearrangement links TRBV9 to TRBJ1-1; 12 nucleotides align to TRBD1. The CDR3 spans 17 residues. Germline lookup yields CDR1 SGDLS and CDR2 YYNGEE. After removal of 0 bases from V and 1 base from J, the junction contained 4 bases not matched to a gene.

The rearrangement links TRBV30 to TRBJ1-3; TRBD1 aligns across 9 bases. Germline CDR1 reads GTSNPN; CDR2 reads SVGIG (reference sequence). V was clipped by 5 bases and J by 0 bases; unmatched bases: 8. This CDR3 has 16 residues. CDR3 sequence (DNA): TGTGCCTGGGCTGGGGGGACAGGGAACTCTGGAAACACCATATATTTT. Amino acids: CAWAGGTGNSGNTIYF.

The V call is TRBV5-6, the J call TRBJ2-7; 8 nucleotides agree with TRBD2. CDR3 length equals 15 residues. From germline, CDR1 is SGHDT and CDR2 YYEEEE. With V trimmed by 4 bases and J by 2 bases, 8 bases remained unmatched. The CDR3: CASSGKTSAAYEQYF. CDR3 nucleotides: TGTGCCAGCAGCGGGAAGACTAGCGCTGCCTACGAGCAGTACTTC.

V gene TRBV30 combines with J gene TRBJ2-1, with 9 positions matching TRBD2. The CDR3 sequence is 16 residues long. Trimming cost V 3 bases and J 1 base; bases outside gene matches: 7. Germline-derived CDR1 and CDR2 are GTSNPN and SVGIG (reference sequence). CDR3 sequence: CAWREGSGGSYNEQFF. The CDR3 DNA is TGTGCCTGGAGAGAGGGTAGCGGGGGATCCTACAATGAGCAGTTCTTC.

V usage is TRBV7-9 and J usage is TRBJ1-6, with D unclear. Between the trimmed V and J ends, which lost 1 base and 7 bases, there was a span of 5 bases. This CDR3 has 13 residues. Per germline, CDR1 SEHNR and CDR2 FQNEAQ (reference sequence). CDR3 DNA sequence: TGTGCCAGCAGCTTAGTTTCGAATTCACCCCTCCACTTT. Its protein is CASSLVSNSPLHF.

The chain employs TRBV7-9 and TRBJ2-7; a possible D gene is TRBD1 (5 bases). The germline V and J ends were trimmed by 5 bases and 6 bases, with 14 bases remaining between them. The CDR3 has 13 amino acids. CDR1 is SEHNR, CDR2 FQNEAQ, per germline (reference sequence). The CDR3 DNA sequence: TGTGCCAGCAGCCCCTCAGGGTCTGGCGAGCAGTACTTC. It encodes CASSPSGSGEQYF.

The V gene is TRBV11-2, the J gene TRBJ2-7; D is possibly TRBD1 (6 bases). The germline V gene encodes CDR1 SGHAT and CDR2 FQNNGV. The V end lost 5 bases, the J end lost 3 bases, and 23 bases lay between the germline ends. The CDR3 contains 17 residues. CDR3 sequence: CASSVQGPLSEFYEQYF. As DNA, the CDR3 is TGTGCCAGCAGCGTTCAGGGGCCCCTTTCCGAGTTCTACGAGCAGTACTTC.

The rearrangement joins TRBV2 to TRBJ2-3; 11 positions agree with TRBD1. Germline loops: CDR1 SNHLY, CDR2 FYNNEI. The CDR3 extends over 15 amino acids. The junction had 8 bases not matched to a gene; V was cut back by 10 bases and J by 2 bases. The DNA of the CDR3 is TGTGCCACCCAGCGGGACAGGGGGGACACAGATACGCAGTATTTT. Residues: CATQRDRGDTDTQYF. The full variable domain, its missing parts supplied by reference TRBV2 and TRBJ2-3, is EPEVTQTPSHQVTQMGQEVILRCVPISNHLYFYWYRQILGQKVEFLVSFYNNEISEKSEIFDDQFSVERPDGSNFTLKIRSTKLEDSAMYFCATQRDRGDTDTQYFGPGTRLTVL.

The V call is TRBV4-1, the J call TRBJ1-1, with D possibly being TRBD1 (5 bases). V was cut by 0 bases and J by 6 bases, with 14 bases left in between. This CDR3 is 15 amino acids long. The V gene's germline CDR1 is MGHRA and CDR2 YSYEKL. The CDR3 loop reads CASSQEAGSTPEAFF. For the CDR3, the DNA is TGCGCCAGCAGCCAAGAGGCAGGGTCAACTCCTGAAGCTTTCTTT.

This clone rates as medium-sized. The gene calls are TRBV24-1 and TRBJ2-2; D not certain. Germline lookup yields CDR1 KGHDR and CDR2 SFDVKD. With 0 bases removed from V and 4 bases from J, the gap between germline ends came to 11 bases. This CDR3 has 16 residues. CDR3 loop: CATSDLVQDVTGELFF. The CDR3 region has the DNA TGTGCCACCAGTGATTTGGTCCAGGATGTCACCGGGGAGCTGTTTTTT.

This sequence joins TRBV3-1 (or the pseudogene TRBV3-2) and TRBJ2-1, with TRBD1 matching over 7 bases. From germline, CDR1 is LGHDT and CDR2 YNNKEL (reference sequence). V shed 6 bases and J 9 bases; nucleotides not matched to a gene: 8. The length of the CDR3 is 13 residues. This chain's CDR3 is CASRKTGVGEQFF. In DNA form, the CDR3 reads TGTGCCAGCAGAAAAACAGGGGTTGGTGAGCAGTTCTTC.

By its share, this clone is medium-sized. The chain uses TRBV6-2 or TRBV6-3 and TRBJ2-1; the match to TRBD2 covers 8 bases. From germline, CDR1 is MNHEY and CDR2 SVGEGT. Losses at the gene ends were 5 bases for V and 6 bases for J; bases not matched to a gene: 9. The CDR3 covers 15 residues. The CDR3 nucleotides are TGTGCCAGCAGTCAAGCGGGAGTCGAAGTCAATGAGCAGTTCTTC. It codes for CASSQAGVEVNEQFF.

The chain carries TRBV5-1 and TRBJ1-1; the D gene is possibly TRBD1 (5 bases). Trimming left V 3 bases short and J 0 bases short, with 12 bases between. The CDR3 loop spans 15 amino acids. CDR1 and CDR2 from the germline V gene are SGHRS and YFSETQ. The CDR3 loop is CASSSNSGVNTEAFF. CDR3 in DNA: TGCGCCAGCAGCTCAAATTCGGGGGTGAACACTGAAGCTTTCTTT.

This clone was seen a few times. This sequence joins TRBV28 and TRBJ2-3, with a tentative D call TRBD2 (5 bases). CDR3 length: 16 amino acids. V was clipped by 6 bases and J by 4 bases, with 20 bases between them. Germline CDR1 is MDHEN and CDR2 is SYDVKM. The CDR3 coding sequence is TGTGCCAGCAGCCCCCGTCGGGGAGCAAAAGCAGATACGCAGTATTTT. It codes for CASSPRRGAKADTQYF.